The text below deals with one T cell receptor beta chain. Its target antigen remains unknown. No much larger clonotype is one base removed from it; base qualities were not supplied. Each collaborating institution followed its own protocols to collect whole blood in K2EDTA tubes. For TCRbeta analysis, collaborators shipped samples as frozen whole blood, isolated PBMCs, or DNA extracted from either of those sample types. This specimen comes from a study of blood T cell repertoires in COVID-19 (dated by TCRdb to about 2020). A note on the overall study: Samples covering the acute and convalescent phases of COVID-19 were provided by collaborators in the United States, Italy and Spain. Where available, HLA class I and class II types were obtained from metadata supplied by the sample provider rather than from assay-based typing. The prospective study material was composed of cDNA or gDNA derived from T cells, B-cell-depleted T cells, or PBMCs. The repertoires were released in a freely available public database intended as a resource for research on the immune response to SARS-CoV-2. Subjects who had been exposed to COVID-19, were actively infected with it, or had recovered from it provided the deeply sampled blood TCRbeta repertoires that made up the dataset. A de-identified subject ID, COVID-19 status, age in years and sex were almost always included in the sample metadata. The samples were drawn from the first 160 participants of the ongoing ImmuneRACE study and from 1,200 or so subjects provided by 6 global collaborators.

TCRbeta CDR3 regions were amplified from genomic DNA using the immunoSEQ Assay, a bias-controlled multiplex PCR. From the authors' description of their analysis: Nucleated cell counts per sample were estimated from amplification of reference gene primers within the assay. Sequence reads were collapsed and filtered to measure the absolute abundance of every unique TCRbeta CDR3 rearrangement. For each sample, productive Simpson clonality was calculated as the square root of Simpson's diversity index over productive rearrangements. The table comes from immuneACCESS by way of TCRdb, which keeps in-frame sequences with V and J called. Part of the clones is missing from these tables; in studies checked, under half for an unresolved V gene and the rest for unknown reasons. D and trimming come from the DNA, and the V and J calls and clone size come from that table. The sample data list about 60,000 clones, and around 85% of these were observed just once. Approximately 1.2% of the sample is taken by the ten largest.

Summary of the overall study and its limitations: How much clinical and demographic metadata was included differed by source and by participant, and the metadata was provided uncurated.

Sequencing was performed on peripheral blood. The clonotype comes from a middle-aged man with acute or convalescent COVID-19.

CDR3 loop: CASSPGGGYQETQYF. Here is the DNA: TGTGCCAGCAGCCCAGGTGGGGGGTACCAAGAGACCCAGTACTTC. The rearrangement combines TRBV9 with TRBJ2-5; matching of 6 bases hints at TRBD2 as the D gene. The CDR3 sequence holds 15 residues, the cysteine and phenylalanine included. The DNA shown is the 45-base CDR3, in frame from base 1. From the germline V gene, CDR1 is SGDLS and CDR2 is YYNGEE. The V end loses 4 bases and the J end loses 0 bases, and a stretch of 13 bases separates them.